A single sample is the source of the 30 T cell receptor beta chains below, sequenced in a study of CD8 T cells in ankylosing spondylitis. One entry per CDR3 protein results from TCRdb running MiXCR on the 5' RACE reads. In the table there are approximately 260,000 distinct CDR3 sequences, over 15% of which are singletons. The sequenced sample was blood, either unsorted or a sorted T cell fraction (not recorded which). Receptors originate from a male donor with ankylosing spondylitis or in good health (not recorded which).

This clonotype was detected a few times. V and J are TRBV5-1 and TRBJ2-1; TRBD2 agrees at 10 bases. V lost 5 bases, J lost 8 bases, and 1 base stayed unmatched. The V gene's germline CDR1 is SGHRS and CDR2 YFSETQ. The CDR3 consists of 12 residues. CDR3 sequence reads: CASRLAGDEQFF. The CDR3 bases are TGCGCCAGCAGGCTAGCGGGGGATGAGCAGTTCTTC.

Here the CDR3 reads CASRISPGPSRETQYF. The CDR3 DNA sequence: TGTGCCAGCAGGATTTCACCGGGACCGTCCCGGGAGACCCAGTACTTC. The chain combines TRBV3-1 with TRBJ2-5; the D gene could be TRBD1 or TRBD2 (5 bases each). V lost 6 bases to trimming and J lost 5 bases, with 22 bases between them. Per germline, CDR1 LGHDT and CDR2 YNNKEL (reference sequence). The CDR3 spans 16 residues.

The chain joins TRBV11-2 to TRBJ1-1; 9 positions agree with TRBD1. Germline loops: CDR1 SGHAT, CDR2 FQNNGV. V shed 4 bases and J 5 bases; nucleotides not matched to a gene: 8. This CDR3 has 15 residues. The chain's CDR3 is CASSSRQGGRTEAFF. The DNA for the CDR3 is TGTGCCAGCAGCTCAAGACAGGGGGGACGAACTGAAGCTTTCTTT.

J is TRBJ2-1 and V is TRBV12-3 or TRBV12-4; TRBD1 aligns across 11 bases. J lost 7 bases, V lost 6 bases, and 8 bases had no gene match. The CDR3 is 15 amino acids. CDR3 sequence: CASRKDRGLGNEQFF. The CDR3 DNA is TGTGCCAGCAGAAAGGACAGGGGGCTGGGAAATGAGCAGTTCTTC.

This clonotype was seen only a few times. The chain links TRBV5-5 to TRBJ1-4; 7 bases align to TRBD1. Germline V gene lookup returns CDR1 SGHKS and CDR2 YYEKEE (reference sequence). Trimming cost V 2 bases and J 4 bases; bases outside gene matches: 2. The CDR3 is 14 amino acids. The DNA of the CDR3 is TGTGCCAGCAGCTTTCCAGGGGGTAATGAAAAACTGTTTTTT. Translated: CASSFPGGNEKLFF.

The chain is built from TRBV27 and TRBJ2-3; D unresolved. This CDR3 comprises 13 residues. The V end lost 2 bases, the J end lost 7 bases, and 10 bases lay between the germline ends. Germline V gene sequence: CDR1 MNHEY, CDR2 SMNVEV (reference sequence). The CDR3 DNA reads as TGTGCCAGCAGTTTAACCCATAGATATACGCAGTATTTT. It is translated as CASSLTHRYTQYF.

This clonotype was counted at least ten times. This chain links TRBV11-1 with TRBJ2-1, with 11 bases lining up with TRBD2. With 1 base clipped from V and 1 base from J, the junction kept 0 bases outside the gene matches. Germline CDR1 reads SGHAT; CDR2 reads FQDESV (reference sequence). This CDR3 has 16 amino acids. The CDR3 DNA is TGTGCCAGCAGCTTAGGGACTAGCGGGTCCTACAATGAGCAGTTCTTC. Protein sequence: CASSLGTSGSYNEQFF.

The V call is TRBV12-3 or TRBV12-4, the J call TRBJ2-2, with 9 bases identical to TRBD1. The CDR3 length is 16 residues. The ends lost 1 base at V and 7 bases at J; junction bases unmatched: 7. CDR3 nucleotide sequence: TGTGCCAGCAGTTTAGGGGACAGGGTTCAACACGGGGAGCTGTTTTTT. Translating it yields CASSLGDRVQHGELFF.

The CDR3 DNA reads TGCGCCAGCAGCCAAGATTGGGTTAGCGTTTACAATGAGCAGTTCTTC. Protein sequence: CASSQDWVSVYNEQFF. The rearrangement joins TRBV4-3 to TRBJ2-1, with a possible D match to TRBD2 (5 bases). This CDR3 is 16 amino acids long. Trimming cost V 0 bases and J 4 bases, with 13 bases left between them. Germline CDR1 and CDR2: LGHNA and YSLEER.

The chain uses TRBV28 and TRBJ1-5, with D possibly matching TRBD1 (6 bases). Trimming removed 1 base from V and 0 bases from J, with 16 bases in between. CDR3 length: 18 residues. Germline CDR1 and CDR2: MDHEN and SYDVKM. The CDR3 region has the DNA TGTGCCAGCAGTTTATCAACAGGGAAATTTTCTAGCAATCAGCCCCAGCATTTT. Translated, it gives CASSLSTGKFSSNQPQHF.

The V and J genes are TRBV4-1 and TRBJ2-2; TRBD1 aligns across 8 bases. The germline gives CDR1 MGHRA, CDR2 YSYEKL. Trimming cost V 5 bases and J 6 bases; bases outside gene matches: 11. The CDR3 covers 16 residues. This CDR3 is CASSGRQGALSGELFF. As DNA, the CDR3 is TGCGCCAGCAGCGGGAGGCAGGGGGCGCTTTCCGGGGAGCTGTTTTTT.

The rearrangement joins TRBV9 to TRBJ1-2; weak D call: TRBD1 (5 bases). With 0 bases removed from V and 4 bases from J, the gap between germline ends came to 13 bases. Germline values: CDR1 SGDLS, CDR2 YYNGEE. The CDR3 is 15 residues long. For the CDR3, the DNA is TGTGCCAGCAGCGTAGTAGATGGGGGAGGCTATGGCTACACCTTC. This gives the protein CASSVVDGGGYGYTF.

This clonotype was counted between two and nine times. The chain is built from TRBV7-6 and TRBJ2-7; 7 bases are shared with TRBD2. Germline V gives CDR1 SGHVS, CDR2 FNYEAQ. V lost 7 bases and J lost 1; bases outside the gene matches: 4. The CDR3 has 13 residues. CDR3 residues: CASTLAESYEQYF. As DNA, the CDR3 is TGTGCCAGCACTCTAGCGGAGTCCTACGAGCAGTACTTC.

This clonotype has only a few counts. The rearrangement joins TRBV19 to TRBJ2-7; 12 positions match TRBD1. CDR1 and CDR2 (germline): LNHDA, SQIVND (reference sequence). V shed 4 bases and J 6 bases; nucleotides not matched to a gene: 10. This CDR3 region has 16 residues. CDR3: CASSTHLPGQGAEQYF. Here the CDR3 DNA reads TGTGCCAGTAGTACTCATCTCCCGGGACAGGGGGCCGAGCAGTACTTC. The full variable domain, in which reference TRBV19 and TRBJ2-7 provide the parts outside the CDR3, is DGGITQSPKYLFRKEGQNVTLSCEQNLNHDAMYWYRQDPGQGLRLIYYSQIVNDFQKGDIAEGYSVSREKKESFPLTVTSAQKNPTAFYLCASSTHLPGQGAEQYFGPGTRLTVT.

This rearrangement joins TRBV20-1 to TRBJ1-1, with D perhaps TRBD1 (6 bases). This CDR3 region has 11 residues. CDR1 and CDR2 (germline): DFQATT, SNEGSKA (reference sequence). V lost 6 bases, J lost 7 bases, and 12 bases lay in between. The CDR3 coding sequence is TGCAGTGCAAAGGACAGCTATGAAGCTTTCTTT. Protein sequence: CSAKDSYEAFF.

This chain links TRBV5-1 with TRBJ2-3; D could derive from TRBD1 or TRBD2 (5 bases each). This CDR3 comprises 14 residues. In germline, CDR1 is SGHRS, CDR2 YFSETQ. V lost 3 bases and J 2 bases, leaving 10 bases between the germline ends. CDR3 region: CASSWDGFTDTQYF. The CDR3 nucleotides are TGCGCCAGCAGCTGGGACGGATTCACAGATACGCAGTATTTT. Filled out from reference TRBV5-1 and TRBJ2-3, the complete variable domain reads KAGVTQTPRYLIKTRGQQVTLSCSPISGHRSVSWYQQTPGQGLQFLFEYFSETQRNKGNFPGRFSGRQFSNSRSEMNVSTLELGDSALYLCASSWDGFTDTQYFGPGTRLTVL.

This clonotype was counted only a few times. The V call is TRBV5-6, the J call TRBJ2-7, with 7 positions matching TRBD1. The V gene's germline CDR1 is SGHDT and CDR2 YYEEEE. V lost 4 bases and J lost 3; bases outside the gene matches: 4. The CDR3 is 13 amino acids. The CDR3, as DNA: TGTGCCAGCAGCGAGGGACAGATCTACGAGCAGTACTTC. This sequence encodes CASSEGQIYEQYF.

The rearrangement links TRBV7-2 to TRBJ1-4; no clear D. The V gene lost 5 bases and the J gene lost 5 bases, with 9 bases spanning the gap. The germline gives CDR1 SGHTA, CDR2 FQGNSA. The CDR3 loop spans 13 amino acids. The CDR3 DNA is TGTGCCAGCAGCCCCGGATCCAATGAAAAACTGTTTTTT. Translated: CASSPGSNEKLFF.

The chain employs TRBV6-5 and TRBJ1-1; tentatively, D is TRBD1 (5 bases). With 2 bases removed from V and 5 bases from J, the gap between germline ends came to 12 bases. This CDR3 is built from 14 residues. Germline V gene lookup returns CDR1 MNHEY and CDR2 SVGAGI. The CDR3 nucleotides read TGTGCCAGCAGTTACCAGGGAACGAAGACTGAAGCTTTCTTT. Protein: CASSYQGTKTEAFF.

This clonotype has more than one count but fewer than ten. The genes are TRBV4-3 and TRBJ1-1, with TRBD1 identical over 7 bases. Looked up from germline, CDR1 is LGHNA and CDR2 is YSLEER. The CDR3 is made up of 17 amino acids. The V and J ends lost 2 bases and 0 bases, in that order; junction bases with no gene match: 9. The CDR3 sequence: CASSQHRDSSMNTEAFF. In DNA, the CDR3 is TGCGCCAGCAGCCAACACAGGGACAGCTCCATGAACACTGAAGCTTTCTTT.

In its sample, this clonotype was seen a few times. The chain uses TRBV28 and TRBJ1-3, with D hard to call. V was trimmed by 2 bases and J by 0 bases, leaving 5 bases between them. The CDR3 loop spans 14 amino acids. CDR1 and CDR2 (germline): MDHEN, SYDVKM. The CDR3 loop reads CASSLANSGNTIYF. The CDR3 bases are TGTGCCAGCAGTTTAGCTAACTCTGGAAACACCATATATTTT.

This clonotype has at least ten counts. In nucleotides, the CDR3 is TGTGCCAGCAGCACCCACGAGACTACTAATGAGCAGTTCTTC. Encoded protein: CASSTHETTNEQFF. The V gene is TRBV7-6, the J gene TRBJ2-1; possible D gene TRBD2, 5 bases. The CDR3 spans 14 residues. Germline-derived CDR1 and CDR2 are SGHVS and FNYEAQ. The V end lost 5 bases, the J end lost 7 bases, and 15 bases lay between the germline ends.

The V gene is TRBV11-1, the J gene TRBJ2-1, with TRBD1 matching over 10 bases. This CDR3 is built from 19 residues. Trimming cost V 5 bases and J 6 bases; bases outside gene matches: 19. Germline CDR1 and CDR2: SGHAT and FQDESV (reference sequence). As DNA, the CDR3 is TGTGCCAGCAGCCCTGGGACAGGGGACAACCCCCCCCGGGGCAATGAGCAGTTCTTC. It yields the protein CASSPGTGDNPPRGNEQFF.

This clonotype came up many times. The V and J genes are TRBV12-3 or TRBV12-4 and TRBJ1-6; D unclear. With 6 bases removed from V and 15 bases from J, the gap between germline ends came to 12 bases. This CDR3 region has 11 residues. CDR3: CASSLGLDLHF. The CDR3, as DNA: TGTGCCAGCAGCCTAGGCTTGGACCTCCACTTT.

The rearrangement links TRBV9 to TRBJ2-4, with a possible D match to TRBD1 (5 bases). V dropped 4 bases and J dropped 5 bases, with 13 bases sitting between them. Germline CDR1 is SGDLS and CDR2 is YYNGEE. This CDR3 comprises 14 residues. In nucleotides, the CDR3 is TGTGCCAGCAGCCCGACAGACGCAGAAAACATTCAGTACTTC. Its protein is CASSPTDAENIQYF. Filled out from reference TRBV9 and TRBJ2-4, the complete variable domain reads DSGVTQTPKHLITATGQRVTLRCSPRSGDLSVYWYQQSLDQGLQFLIQYYNGEERAKGNILERFSAQQFPDLHSELNLSSLELGDSALYFCASSPTDAENIQYFGAGTRLSVL.

V gene TRBV29-1 combines with J gene TRBJ1-1; D gene ambiguous. Germline V gene lookup returns CDR1 SQVTM and CDR2 ANQGSEA. This CDR3 has 13 amino acids. Trimming stripped 6 bases from V and 1 base from J, with 12 bases between. CDR3 DNA: TGCAGCGTAGACTTGGAGACGAACACTGAAGCTTTCTTT. Translated, it gives CSVDLETNTEAFF.

This clonotype has just a few counts. V is TRBV4-1 and J is TRBJ2-3; no reliable D call. The CDR3 spans 14 residues. Germline loops: CDR1 MGHRA, CDR2 YSYEKL. Trimming removed 3 bases at V and 5 bases at J, with 12 bases between. The CDR3 coding sequence is TGCGCCAGCAGCCAGATCGCTTCTGAAGATACGCAGTATTTT. Protein product: CASSQIASEDTQYF.

This chain joins TRBV6-2 or TRBV6-3 and TRBJ2-7, with TRBD2 matching over 8 bases. The V and J ends lost 0 bases and 5 bases, in that order; junction bases with no gene match: 12. CDR1 is MNHEY and CDR2 is SVGEGT in the germline V gene. The CDR3 extends over 17 amino acids. CDR3 amino acids: CASSYSNPFSGIDEQYF. The CDR3 nucleotides read TGTGCCAGCAGTTACTCGAATCCGTTTAGCGGGATCGACGAGCAGTACTTC.

This clonotype was seen only a few times. The chain recombines TRBV4-1 with TRBJ2-2; maybe TRBD2 (6 bases). CDR1 MGHRA and CDR2 YSYEKL come from the germline V gene. This CDR3 has 18 residues. V was clipped by 4 bases and J by 0 bases, with 18 bases between them. CDR3 region: CASSLTSRDSANTGELFF. For the CDR3, the DNA is TGCGCCAGCAGCCTAACCTCCCGGGACTCCGCGAACACCGGGGAGCTGTTTTTT.

This clonotype has a handful of counts. The J gene is TRBJ1-1, the V gene TRBV4-2; 8 positions agree with TRBD1. Per the germline V gene, CDR1 is LGHNA and CDR2 is YNFKEQ. The V gene end was trimmed by 2 bases and the J gene end by 5 bases; junction bases not matched to a gene: 13. The CDR3 spans 17 residues. The CDR3 loop is CASSQQRAGGWLTEAFF. For the CDR3, the DNA is TGTGCCAGCAGCCAACAGCGGGCAGGGGGCTGGTTGACTGAAGCTTTCTTT.